These 17 T cell receptor beta chains originate from one sample sequenced in a study of cytomegalovirus exposure and HLA in healthy donors. TCRdb's copy holds only in-frame clones and misses some; the assay was immunoSEQ multiplex PCR. The repertoire holds about 260,000 clones, with about 92% as singletons. The specimen was PBMCs. These receptors originate from a woman in her 30s in good health and CMV-seronegative.

The J gene is TRBJ2-7, the V gene TRBV9, with 12 bases lining up with TRBD1. The CDR3 contains 15 residues. Germline trimming cut 4 bases from V and 5 bases from J; bases unmatched to any gene: 7. From germline, CDR1 is SGDLS and CDR2 YYNGEE. CDR3 DNA sequence: TGTGCCAGCAGCCCCGTTGGGACAGGGGGCGACGAGCAGTACTTC. Translated, it gives CASSPVGTGGDEQYF. The complete variable domain, with remaining parts taken from reference TRBV9 and TRBJ2-7, reads DSGVTQTPKHLITATGQRVTLRCSPRSGDLSVYWYQQSLDQGLQFLIQYYNGEERAKGNILERFSAQQFPDLHSELNLSSLELGDSALYFCASSPVGTGGDEQYFGPGTRLTVT.

The sample holds one count of this clone. V gene TRBV4-1 combines with J gene TRBJ2-7; no clear D. Trimming stripped 2 bases from V and 6 bases from J, with 14 bases between. The CDR3 loop spans 14 amino acids. CDR1 is MGHRA and CDR2 is YSYEKL in the germline V gene. CDR3 nucleotides: TGCGCCAGCAGCCAATTGGGTCCGCCAGGCGAGCAGTACTTC. Protein: CASSQLGPPGEQYF.

This clone was recorded once. The chain is built from TRBV7-2 and TRBJ2-5; D may correspond to TRBD1 or TRBD2 (5 bases each). Germline CDR1 is SGHTA and CDR2 is FQGNSA. Trimming pared 4 bases from V and 3 bases from J, leaving 15 bases between. CDR3 size: 15 residues. CDR3 DNA: TGTGCCAGCAGCTCCCGAGGGGCATGGGAAGAGACCCAGTACTTC. Its protein is CASSSRGAWEETQYF. The whole variable domain, remainder taken from reference TRBV7-2 and TRBJ2-5, is GAGVSQSPSNKVTEKGKDVELRCDPISGHTALYWYRQSLGQGLEFLIYFQGNSAPDKSGLPSDRFSAERTGGSVSTLTIQRTQQEDSAVYLCASSSRGAWEETQYFGPGTRLLVL.

The rearrangement uses TRBV4-3 and TRBJ2-1, with D possibly TRBD1 on 5 matching bases. Germline V gives CDR1 LGHNA, CDR2 YSLEER. The CDR3 contains 12 residues. V lost 0 bases and J 11 bases, leaving 8 bases between the germline ends. The CDR3 protein is CASSQDRAKQFF. The CDR3 DNA reads TGCGCCAGCAGCCAAGACAGGGCTAAGCAGTTCTTC.

This chain connects TRBV9 to TRBJ2-2; D gene unclear. The CDR3 extends over 16 amino acids. V was pared by 0 bases and J by 0 bases, with 9 bases between. Germline lookup yields CDR1 SGDLS and CDR2 YYNGEE. CDR3 sequence reads: CASSVVNGTNTGELFF. The DNA of the CDR3 is TGTGCCAGCAGCGTAGTTAACGGAACGAACACCGGGGAGCTGTTTTTT.

The genes are TRBV27 and TRBJ2-1, with 11 nucleotides matching TRBD2. The germline V gene encodes CDR1 MNHEY and CDR2 SMNVEV (reference sequence). This CDR3 has 13 residues. The ends lost 6 bases at V and 7 bases at J; junction bases unmatched: 2. CDR3 sequence (DNA): TGTGCCAGCAGGACTAGCGGGGCAAATGAGCAGTTCTTC. Translating it yields CASRTSGANEQFF.

This chain joins TRBV6-1 and TRBJ1-2; D remains ambiguous. This CDR3 has 13 amino acids. Trimming shortened V by 2 bases and J by 7 bases, and 11 bases separated the two germline ends. The V gene's germline CDR1 is MNHNS and CDR2 SASEGT. The CDR3 here is CASSEMNEAGYTF. The CDR3 DNA follows: TGTGCCAGCAGTGAAATGAATGAGGCTGGCTACACCTTC.

This chain uses TRBV11-2 with TRBJ2-7, with 8 bases lining up with TRBD2. Trimming cost V 1 base and J 2 bases; bases outside gene matches: 7. This CDR3 is built from 16 residues. Germline V gene data show CDR1 as SGHAT and CDR2 as FQNNGV. The DNA for the CDR3 is TGTGCCAGCAGCTTAGGGGCTAGCGGGCTCGCCTACGAGCAGTACTTC. This gives the protein CASSLGASGLAYEQYF.

The rearrangement joins TRBV5-6 to TRBJ2-1, with D unclear. Germline V gives CDR1 SGHDT, CDR2 YYEEEE. The length of the CDR3 is 12 residues. Trimming removed 1 base from V and 6 bases from J, with 5 bases in between. The CDR3 nucleotides are TGTGCCAGCAGCTTGAGGGCCAATGAGCAGTTCTTC. Translating it yields CASSLRANEQFF.

This clone was detected once. The chain has TRBV6-6 and TRBJ2-7; D is undetermined. Deletions cut 4 bases from V and 3 bases from J, with 10 bases between. CDR3 length: 13 residues. In germline, CDR1 is MNHNY, CDR2 SVGAGI (reference sequence). The DNA of the CDR3 is TGTGCCAGCAGTTCCGCTATGGGCTACGAGCAGTACTTC. It is translated as CASSSAMGYEQYF.

The DNA for the CDR3 is TGTGCCAGCTCACCCAAGACAGGGATGGAATGGACTGAAGCTTTCTTT. Translated, it gives CASSPKTGMEWTEAFF. This sequence joins TRBV18 and TRBJ1-1; 7 bases are a match to TRBD1. The CDR3 consists of 16 residues. From germline, CDR1 is KGHSH and CDR2 LQKENI. Trimming removed 3 bases from V and 5 bases from J; junction bases left unmatched: 12.

The chain has TRBV11-1 and TRBJ2-5; 8 bases are shared with TRBD2. Germline CDR1 SGHAT, CDR2 FQDESV (reference sequence). The CDR3 extends over 13 amino acids. The V segment lost 8 bases and the J segment 5 bases; nucleotides outside the gene matches: 7. CDR3: CASAGTSRETQYF. The CDR3 DNA reads as TGTGCCAGCGCCGGGACTAGTAGGGAGACCCAGTACTTC.

V usage is TRBV18 and J usage is TRBJ1-5; possibly TRBD1 for D (5 bases). Deletions cut 5 bases from V and 5 bases from J, with 10 bases between. The CDR3 extends over 13 amino acids. The germline gives CDR1 KGHSH, CDR2 LQKENI. The CDR3 coding sequence is TGTGCCAGCTCAGTAGGACAAGATCAGCCCCAGCATTTT. This sequence encodes CASSVGQDQPQHF.

The chain couples TRBV25-1 to TRBJ1-3; D might be TRBD1 (5 bases). CDR1 and CDR2 from the germline V gene are MGHDK and SYGVNS. The CDR3 runs 16 residues. Between the trimmed V and J ends, which lost 4 bases and 4 bases, there was a span of 17 bases. CDR3 sequence: CASSAPGWGVGNTIYF. DNA for the CDR3: TGTGCCAGCAGTGCGCCAGGGTGGGGGGTAGGAAACACCATATATTTT.

This chain joins TRBV5-1 and TRBJ1-1; D perhaps matches TRBD1 (6 bases). Germline loops: CDR1 SGHRS, CDR2 YFSETQ. This CDR3 is 13 amino acids long. The germline V and J ends were trimmed by 0 bases and 6 bases, with 9 bases remaining between them. CDR3 residues: CASSLVGGSEAFF. The CDR3 DNA reads as TGCGCCAGCAGCTTGGTTGGGGGCTCTGAAGCTTTCTTT.

V is TRBV2 and J is TRBJ2-1, with D maybe TRBD2 (5 bases). The CDR3 extends over 13 amino acids. Trimming removed 7 bases at V and 12 bases at J, with 19 bases between. CDR1 is SNHLY, CDR2 FYNNEI, per germline. The CDR3, as DNA: TGTGCCAGCATTGAGAGGGAAGGGATGGGGCAGTTCTTC. Translating it yields CASIEREGMGQFF.

The V gene is TRBV11-2, the J gene TRBJ2-6; TRBD1 matches at 9 bases. The CDR3 loop spans 18 amino acids. Germline V CDR1 and CDR2: SGHAT, FQNNGV. Losses at the gene ends were 3 bases for V and 0 bases for J; bases not matched to a gene: 6. The CDR3 DNA sequence: TGTGCCAGCAGCTTGTGGACAGGGGCAATCTCTGGGGCCAACGTCCTGACTTTC. This gives the protein CASSLWTGAISGANVLTF.